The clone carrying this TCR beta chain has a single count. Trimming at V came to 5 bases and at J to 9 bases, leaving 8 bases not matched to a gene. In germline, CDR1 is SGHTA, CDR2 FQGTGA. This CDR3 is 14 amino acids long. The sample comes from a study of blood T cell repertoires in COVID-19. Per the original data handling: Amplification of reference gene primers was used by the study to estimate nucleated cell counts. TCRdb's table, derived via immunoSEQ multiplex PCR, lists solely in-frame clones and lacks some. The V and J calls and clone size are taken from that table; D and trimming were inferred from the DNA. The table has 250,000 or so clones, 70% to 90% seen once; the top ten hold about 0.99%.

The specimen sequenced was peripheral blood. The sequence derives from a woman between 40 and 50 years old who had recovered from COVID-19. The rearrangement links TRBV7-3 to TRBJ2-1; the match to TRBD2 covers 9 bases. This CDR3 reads CASSSAGGPGEQFF. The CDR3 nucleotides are TGTGCCAGCAGCAGCGCGGGAGGGCCGGGTGAGCAGTTCTTC.